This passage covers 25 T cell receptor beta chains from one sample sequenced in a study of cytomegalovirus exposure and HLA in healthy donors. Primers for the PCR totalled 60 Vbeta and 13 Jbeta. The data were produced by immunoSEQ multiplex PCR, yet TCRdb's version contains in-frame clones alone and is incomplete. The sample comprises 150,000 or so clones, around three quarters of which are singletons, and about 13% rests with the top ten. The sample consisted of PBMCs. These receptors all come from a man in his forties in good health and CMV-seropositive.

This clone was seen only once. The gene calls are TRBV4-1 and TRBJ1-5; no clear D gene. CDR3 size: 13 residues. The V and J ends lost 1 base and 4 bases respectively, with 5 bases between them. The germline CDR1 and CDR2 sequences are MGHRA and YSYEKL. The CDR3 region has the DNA TGCGCCAGCAGCCAAGCCCGTAATCAGCCCCAGCATTTT. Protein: CASSQARNQPQHF.

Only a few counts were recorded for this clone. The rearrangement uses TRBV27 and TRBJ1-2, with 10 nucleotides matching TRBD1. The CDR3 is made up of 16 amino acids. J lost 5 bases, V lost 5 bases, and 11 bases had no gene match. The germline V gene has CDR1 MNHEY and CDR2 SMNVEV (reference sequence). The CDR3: CASSPLSDRGPYGYTF. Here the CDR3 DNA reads TGTGCCAGCAGTCCCCTGAGCGACAGGGGGCCGTATGGCTACACCTTC.

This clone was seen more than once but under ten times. CDR3 DNA sequence: TGTGCCACCAGCATCCAGACAGGGATGAGCGAGCAGTACTTC. It is translated as CATSIQTGMSEQYF. This chain connects TRBV15 to TRBJ2-7; 7 bases line up with TRBD1. Germline CDR1 and CDR2: LNHNV and YYDKDF (reference sequence). Trimming removed 4 bases from V and 6 bases from J; junction bases left unmatched: 9. The CDR3 has 14 amino acids.

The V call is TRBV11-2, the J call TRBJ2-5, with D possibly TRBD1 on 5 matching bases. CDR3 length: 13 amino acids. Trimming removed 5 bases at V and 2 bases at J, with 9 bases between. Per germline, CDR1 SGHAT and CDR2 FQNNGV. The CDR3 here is CASSQGSQETQYF. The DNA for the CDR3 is TGTGCCAGCAGCCAGGGATCTCAAGAGACCCAGTACTTC. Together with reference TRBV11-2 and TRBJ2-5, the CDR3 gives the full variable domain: EAGVAQSPRYKIIEKRQSVAFWCNPISGHATLYWYQQILGQGPKLLIQFQNNGVVDDSQLPKDRFSAERLKGVDSTLKIQPAKLEDSAVYLCASSQGSQETQYFGPGTRLLVL.

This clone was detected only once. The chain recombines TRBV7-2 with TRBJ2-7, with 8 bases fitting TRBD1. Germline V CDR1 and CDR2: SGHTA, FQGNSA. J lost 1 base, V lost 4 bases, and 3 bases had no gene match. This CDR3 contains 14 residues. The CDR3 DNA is TGTGCCAGCAGCTACAGGACAGGGTCCTACGAGCAGTACTTC. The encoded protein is CASSYRTGSYEQYF.

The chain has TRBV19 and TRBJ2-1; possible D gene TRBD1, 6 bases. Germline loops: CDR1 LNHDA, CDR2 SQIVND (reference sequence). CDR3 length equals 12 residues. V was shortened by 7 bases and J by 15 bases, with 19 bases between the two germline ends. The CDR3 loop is CASNTPRGQLFF. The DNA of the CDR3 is TGTGCCAGTAACACCCCCCGGGGACAATTGTTCTTC.

The CDR3 reads CASSSATGSQETQYF. CDR3 coding DNA: TGTGCCAGCAGCTCGGCGACAGGGAGTCAAGAGACCCAGTACTTC. V gene TRBV5-4 combines with J gene TRBJ2-5; TRBD1 agrees at 7 bases. CDR1 is SGHNT and CDR2 is YYREEE in the germline V gene (reference sequence). J gave up 2 bases and V 3 bases, and 7 bases lay outside the gene matches. The CDR3 spans 15 residues. Using reference TRBV5-4 and TRBJ2-5 for the parts outside the CDR3, the full variable domain is ETGVTQSPTHLIKTRGQQVTLRCSSQSGHNTVSWYQQALGQGPQFIFQYYREEENGRGNFPPRFSGLQFPNYSSELNVNALELDDSALYLCASSSATGSQETQYFGPGTRLLVL.

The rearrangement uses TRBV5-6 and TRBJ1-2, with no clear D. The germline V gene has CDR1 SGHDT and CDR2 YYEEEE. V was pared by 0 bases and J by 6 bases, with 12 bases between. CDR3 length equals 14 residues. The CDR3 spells CASSLDSLPNGYTF. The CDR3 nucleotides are TGTGCCAGCAGCTTGGACAGCCTCCCCAATGGCTACACCTTC.

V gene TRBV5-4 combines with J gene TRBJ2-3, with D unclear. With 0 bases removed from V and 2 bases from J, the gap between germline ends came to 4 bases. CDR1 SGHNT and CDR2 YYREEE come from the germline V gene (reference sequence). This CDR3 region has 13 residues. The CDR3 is CASSLGHTDTQYF. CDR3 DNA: TGTGCCAGCAGCTTGGGTCACACAGATACGCAGTATTTT.

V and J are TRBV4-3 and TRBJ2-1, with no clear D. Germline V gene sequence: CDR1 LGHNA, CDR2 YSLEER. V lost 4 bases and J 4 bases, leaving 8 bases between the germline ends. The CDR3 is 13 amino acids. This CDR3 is CASSRFLYNEQFF. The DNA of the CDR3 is TGCGCCAGCAGCCGCTTCCTATACAATGAGCAGTTCTTC.

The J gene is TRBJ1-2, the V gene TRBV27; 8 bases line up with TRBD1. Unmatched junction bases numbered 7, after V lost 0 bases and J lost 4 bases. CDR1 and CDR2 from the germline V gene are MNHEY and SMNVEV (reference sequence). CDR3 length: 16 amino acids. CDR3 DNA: TGTGCCAGCAGTTTATCGATGCAGGGGGCGTTCTATGGCTACACCTTC. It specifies CASSLSMQGAFYGYTF.

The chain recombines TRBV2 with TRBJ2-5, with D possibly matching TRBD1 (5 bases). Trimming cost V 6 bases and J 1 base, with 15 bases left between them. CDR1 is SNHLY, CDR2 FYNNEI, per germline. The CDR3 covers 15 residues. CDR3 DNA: TGTGCCAGCAGCGATGAAGACAGAGGCCAAGAGACCCAGTACTTC. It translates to CASSDEDRGQETQYF.

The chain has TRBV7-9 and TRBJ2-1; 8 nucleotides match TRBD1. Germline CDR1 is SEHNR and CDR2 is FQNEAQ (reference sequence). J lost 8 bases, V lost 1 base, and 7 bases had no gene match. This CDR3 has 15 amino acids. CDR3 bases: TGTGCCAGCAGCTTAGATCAGGGGGCTTTCGATGAGCAGTTCTTC. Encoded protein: CASSLDQGAFDEQFF.

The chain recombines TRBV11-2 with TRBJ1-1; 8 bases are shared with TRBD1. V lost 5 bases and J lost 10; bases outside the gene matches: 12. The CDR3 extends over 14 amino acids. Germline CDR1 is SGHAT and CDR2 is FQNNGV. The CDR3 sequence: CASSKGQGMTGAFF. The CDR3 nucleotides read TGTGCCAGCAGCAAAGGACAGGGAATGACGGGAGCTTTCTTT.

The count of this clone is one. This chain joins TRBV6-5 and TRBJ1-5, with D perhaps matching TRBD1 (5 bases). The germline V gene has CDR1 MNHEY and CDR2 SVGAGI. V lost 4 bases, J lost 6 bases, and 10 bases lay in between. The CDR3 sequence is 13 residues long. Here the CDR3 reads CASSFRESQPQHF. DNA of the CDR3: TGTGCCAGCAGTTTCAGGGAAAGTCAGCCCCAGCATTTT.

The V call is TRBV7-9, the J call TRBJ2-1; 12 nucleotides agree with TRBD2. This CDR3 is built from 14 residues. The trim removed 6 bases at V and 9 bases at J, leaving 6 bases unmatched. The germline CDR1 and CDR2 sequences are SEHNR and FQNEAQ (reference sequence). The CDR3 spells CASRASGRVGEQFF. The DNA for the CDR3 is TGTGCCAGCAGGGCTAGCGGGAGGGTAGGTGAGCAGTTCTTC.

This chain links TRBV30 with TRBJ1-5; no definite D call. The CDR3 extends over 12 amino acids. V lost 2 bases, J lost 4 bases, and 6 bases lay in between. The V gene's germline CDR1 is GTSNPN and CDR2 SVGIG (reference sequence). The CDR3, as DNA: TGTGCCTGGAGTCAGTCAAATCAGCCCCAGCATTTT. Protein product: CAWSQSNQPQHF.

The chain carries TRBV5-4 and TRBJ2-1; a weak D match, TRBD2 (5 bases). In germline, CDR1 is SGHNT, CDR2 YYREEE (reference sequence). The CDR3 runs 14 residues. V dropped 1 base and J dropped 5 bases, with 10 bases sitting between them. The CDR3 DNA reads TGTGCCAGCAGCTTGAGGGAGCTCGACAATGAGCAGTTCTTC. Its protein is CASSLRELDNEQFF.

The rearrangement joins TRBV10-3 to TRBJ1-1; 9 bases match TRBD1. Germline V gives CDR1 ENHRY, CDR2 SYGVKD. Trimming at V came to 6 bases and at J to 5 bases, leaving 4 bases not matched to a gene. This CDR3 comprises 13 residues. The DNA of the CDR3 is TGTGCCATCAGCGAGACAGGGGGAACTGAAGCTTTCTTT. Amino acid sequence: CAISETGGTEAFF.

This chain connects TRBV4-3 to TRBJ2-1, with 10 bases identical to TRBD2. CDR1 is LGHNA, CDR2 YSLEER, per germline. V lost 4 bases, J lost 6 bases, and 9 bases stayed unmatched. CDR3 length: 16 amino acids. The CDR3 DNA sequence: TGCGCCAGCAGCCCTATAGCGGGAGGAGTGAGCAATGAGCAGTTCTTC. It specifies CASSPIAGGVSNEQFF.

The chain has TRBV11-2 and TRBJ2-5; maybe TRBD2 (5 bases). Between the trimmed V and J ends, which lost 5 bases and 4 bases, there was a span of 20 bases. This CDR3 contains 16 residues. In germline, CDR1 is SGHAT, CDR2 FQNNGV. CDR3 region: CASSAVEGIVGETQYF. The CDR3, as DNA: TGTGCCAGCAGCGCCGTCGAGGGAATTGTTGGAGAGACCCAGTACTTC.

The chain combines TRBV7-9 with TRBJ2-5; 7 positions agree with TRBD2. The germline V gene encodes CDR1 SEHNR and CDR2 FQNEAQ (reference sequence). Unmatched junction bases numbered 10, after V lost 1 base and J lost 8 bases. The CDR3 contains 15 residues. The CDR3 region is CASSLGTTSYITQYF. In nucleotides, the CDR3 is TGTGCCAGCAGCTTAGGGACGACTAGCTATATAACCCAGTACTTC. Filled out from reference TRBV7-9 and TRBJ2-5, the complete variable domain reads DTGVSQNPRHKITKRGQNVTFRCDPISEHNRLYWYRQTLGQGPEFLTYFQNEAQLEKSRLLSDRFSAERPKGSFSTLEIQRTEQGDSAMYLCASSLGTTSYITQYFGPGTRLLVL.

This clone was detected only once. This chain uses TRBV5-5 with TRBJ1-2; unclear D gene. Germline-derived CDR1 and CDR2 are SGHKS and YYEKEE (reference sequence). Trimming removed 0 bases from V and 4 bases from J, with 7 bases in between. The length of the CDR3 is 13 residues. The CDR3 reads CASSLDIAYGYTF. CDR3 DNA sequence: TGTGCCAGCAGCTTGGACATAGCCTATGGCTACACCTTC.

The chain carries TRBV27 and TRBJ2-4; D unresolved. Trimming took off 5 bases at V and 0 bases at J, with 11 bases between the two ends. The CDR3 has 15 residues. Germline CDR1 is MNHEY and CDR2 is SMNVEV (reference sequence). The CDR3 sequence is CASSENYLAKNIQYF. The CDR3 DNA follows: TGTGCCAGCAGTGAGAATTATTTAGCCAAAAACATTCAGTACTTC.

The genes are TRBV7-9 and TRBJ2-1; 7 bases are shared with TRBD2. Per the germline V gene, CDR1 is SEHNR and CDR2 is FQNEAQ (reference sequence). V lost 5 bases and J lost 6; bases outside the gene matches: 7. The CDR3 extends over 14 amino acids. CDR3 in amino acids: CASSLLGGSNEQFF. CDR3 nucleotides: TGTGCCAGCAGCCTCCTCGGCGGGAGCAATGAGCAGTTCTTC.